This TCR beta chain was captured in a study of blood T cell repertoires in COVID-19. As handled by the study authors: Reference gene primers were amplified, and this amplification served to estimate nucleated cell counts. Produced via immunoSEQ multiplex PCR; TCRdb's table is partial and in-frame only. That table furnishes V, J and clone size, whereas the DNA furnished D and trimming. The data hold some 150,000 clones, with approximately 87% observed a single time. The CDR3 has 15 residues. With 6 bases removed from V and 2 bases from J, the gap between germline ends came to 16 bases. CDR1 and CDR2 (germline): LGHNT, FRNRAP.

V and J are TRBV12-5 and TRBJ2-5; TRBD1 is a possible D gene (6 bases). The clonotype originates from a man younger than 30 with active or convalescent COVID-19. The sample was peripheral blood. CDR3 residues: CASGTAARGQETQYF. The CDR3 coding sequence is TGTGCTAGTGGGACGGCCGCAAGGGGGCAAGAGACCCAGTACTTC.